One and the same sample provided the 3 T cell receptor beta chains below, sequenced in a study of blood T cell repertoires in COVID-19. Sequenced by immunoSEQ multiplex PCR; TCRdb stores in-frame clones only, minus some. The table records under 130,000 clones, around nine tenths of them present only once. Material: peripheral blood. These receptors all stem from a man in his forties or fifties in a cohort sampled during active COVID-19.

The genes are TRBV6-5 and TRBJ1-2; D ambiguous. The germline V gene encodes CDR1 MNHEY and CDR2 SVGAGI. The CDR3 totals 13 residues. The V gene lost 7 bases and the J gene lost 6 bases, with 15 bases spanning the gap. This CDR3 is CASKSGSAHGYTF. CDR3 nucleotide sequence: TGTGCCAGCAAATCGGGTTCAGCCCATGGCTACACCTTC.

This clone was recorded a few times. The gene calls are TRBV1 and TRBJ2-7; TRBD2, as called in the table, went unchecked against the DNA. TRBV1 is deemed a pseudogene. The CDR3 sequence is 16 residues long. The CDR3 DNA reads TGCACCAGCAGCAAGCCCGGGATCCGGAGTGGCTACGAGCAGTACTTC. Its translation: CTSSKPGIRSGYEQYF.

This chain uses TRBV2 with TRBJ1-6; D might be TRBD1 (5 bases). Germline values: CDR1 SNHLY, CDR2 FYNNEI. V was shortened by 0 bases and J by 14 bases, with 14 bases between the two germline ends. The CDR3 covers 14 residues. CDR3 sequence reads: CASSEAFAGTALHF. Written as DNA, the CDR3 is TGTGCCAGCAGTGAAGCGTTCGCGGGGACGGCCCTCCACTTT.